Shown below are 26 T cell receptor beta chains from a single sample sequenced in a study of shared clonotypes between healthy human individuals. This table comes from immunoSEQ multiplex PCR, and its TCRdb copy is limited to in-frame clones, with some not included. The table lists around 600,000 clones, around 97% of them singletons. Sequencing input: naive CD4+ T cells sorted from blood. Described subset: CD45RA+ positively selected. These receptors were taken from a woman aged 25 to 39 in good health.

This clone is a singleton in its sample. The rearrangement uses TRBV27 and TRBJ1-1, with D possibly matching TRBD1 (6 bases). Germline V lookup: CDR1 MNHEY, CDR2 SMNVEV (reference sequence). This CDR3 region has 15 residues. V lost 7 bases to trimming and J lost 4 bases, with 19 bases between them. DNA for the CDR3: TGTGCCAGCACCGCTAGGGGGGGCGGGTTCACTGAAGCTTTCTTT. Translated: CASTARGGGFTEAFF.

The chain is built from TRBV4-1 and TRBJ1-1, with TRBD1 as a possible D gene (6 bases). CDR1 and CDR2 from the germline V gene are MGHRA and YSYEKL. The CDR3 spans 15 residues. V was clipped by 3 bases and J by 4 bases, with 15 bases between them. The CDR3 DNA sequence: TGCGCCAGCAGCCAGGCCGAAAGGGGGGGCACTGAAGCTTTCTTT. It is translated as CASSQAERGGTEAFF.

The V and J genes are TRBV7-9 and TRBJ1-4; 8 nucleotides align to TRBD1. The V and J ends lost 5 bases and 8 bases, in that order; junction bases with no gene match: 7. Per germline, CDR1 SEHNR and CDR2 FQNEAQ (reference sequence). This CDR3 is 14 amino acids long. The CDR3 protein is CASSNRDRHEKLFF. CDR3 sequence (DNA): TGTGCCAGCAGCAACCGGGACAGGCACGAAAAACTGTTTTTT.

Here the CDR3 DNA reads TGTGCCAGCTCGACAGGGACCAACTCTGGAAACACCATATATTTT. Its protein is CASSTGTNSGNTIYF. This chain joins TRBV7-9 and TRBJ1-3, with 7 bases matching TRBD1. CDR1 and CDR2 (germline): SEHNR, FQNEAQ (reference sequence). The length of the CDR3 is 15 residues. The V segment lost 8 bases and the J segment 0 bases; nucleotides outside the gene matches: 7.

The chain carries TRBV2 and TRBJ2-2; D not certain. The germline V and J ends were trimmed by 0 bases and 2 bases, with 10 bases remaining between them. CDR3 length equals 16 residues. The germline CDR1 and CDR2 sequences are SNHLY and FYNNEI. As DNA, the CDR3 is TGTGCCAGCAGTGAAGCGCGGCTTACCAACACCGGGGAGCTGTTTTTT. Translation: CASSEARLTNTGELFF.

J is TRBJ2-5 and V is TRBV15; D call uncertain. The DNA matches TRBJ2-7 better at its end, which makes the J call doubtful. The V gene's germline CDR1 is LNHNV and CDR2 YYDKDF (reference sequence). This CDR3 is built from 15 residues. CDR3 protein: CATSRDSVTFYEQYF. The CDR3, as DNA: TGTGCCACCAGCAGAGATAGTGTGACCTTTTACGAGCAGTACTTC.

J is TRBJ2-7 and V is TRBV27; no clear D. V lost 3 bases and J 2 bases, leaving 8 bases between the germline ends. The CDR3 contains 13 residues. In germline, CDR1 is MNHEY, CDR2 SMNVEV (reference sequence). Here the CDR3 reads CASSFVPTYEQYF. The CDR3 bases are TGTGCCAGCAGTTTCGTGCCAACCTACGAGCAGTACTTC.

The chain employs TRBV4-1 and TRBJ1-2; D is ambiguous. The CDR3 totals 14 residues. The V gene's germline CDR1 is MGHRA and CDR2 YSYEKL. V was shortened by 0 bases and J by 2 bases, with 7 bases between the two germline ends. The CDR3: CASSQEPANYGYTF. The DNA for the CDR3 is TGCGCCAGCAGCCAAGAGCCAGCAAACTATGGCTACACCTTC.

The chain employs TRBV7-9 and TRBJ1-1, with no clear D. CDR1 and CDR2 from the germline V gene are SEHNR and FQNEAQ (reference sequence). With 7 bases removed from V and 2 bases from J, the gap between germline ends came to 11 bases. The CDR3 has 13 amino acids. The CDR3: CASNQDGNTEAFF. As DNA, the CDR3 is TGTGCCAGCAACCAAGACGGTAACACTGAAGCTTTCTTT.

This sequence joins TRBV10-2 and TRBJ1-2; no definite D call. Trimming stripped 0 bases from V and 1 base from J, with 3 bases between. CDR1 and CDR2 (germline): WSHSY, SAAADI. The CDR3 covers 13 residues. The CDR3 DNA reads TGCGCCAGCAGTGAGTCGGGTAACTATGGCTACACCTTC. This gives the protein CASSESGNYGYTF.

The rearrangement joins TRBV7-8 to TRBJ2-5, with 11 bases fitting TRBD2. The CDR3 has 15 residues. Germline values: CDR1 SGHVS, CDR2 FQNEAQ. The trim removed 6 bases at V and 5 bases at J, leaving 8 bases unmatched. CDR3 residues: CASSQTSGMGETQYF. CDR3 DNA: TGTGCCAGCAGTCAGACTAGCGGGATGGGTGAGACCCAGTACTTC.

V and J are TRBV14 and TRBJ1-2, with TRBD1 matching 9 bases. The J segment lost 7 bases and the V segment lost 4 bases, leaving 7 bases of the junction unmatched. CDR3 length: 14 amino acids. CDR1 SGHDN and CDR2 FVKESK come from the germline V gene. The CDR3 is CASSPLGTGTGYTF. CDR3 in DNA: TGTGCCAGCAGCCCGCTCGGGACAGGGACTGGCTACACCTTC.

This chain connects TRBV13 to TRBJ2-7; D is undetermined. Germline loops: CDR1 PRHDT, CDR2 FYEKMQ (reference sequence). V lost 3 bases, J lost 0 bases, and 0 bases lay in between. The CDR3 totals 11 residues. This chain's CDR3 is CASSFSYEQYF. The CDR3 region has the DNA TGTGCCAGCAGCTTCTCCTACGAGCAGTACTTC.

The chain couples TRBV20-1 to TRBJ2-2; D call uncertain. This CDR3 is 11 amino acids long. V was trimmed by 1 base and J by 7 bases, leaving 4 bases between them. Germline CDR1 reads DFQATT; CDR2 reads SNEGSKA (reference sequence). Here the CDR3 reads CSARGVGELFF. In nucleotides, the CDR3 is TGCAGTGCTAGAGGGGTCGGGGAGCTGTTTTTT.

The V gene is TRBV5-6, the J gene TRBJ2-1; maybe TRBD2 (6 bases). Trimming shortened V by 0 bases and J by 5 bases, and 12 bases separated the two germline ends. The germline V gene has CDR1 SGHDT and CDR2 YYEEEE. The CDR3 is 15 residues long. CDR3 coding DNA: TGTGCCAGCAGCTTGGCCGCGGGGAGAAACAATGAGCAGTTCTTC. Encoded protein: CASSLAAGRNNEQFF.

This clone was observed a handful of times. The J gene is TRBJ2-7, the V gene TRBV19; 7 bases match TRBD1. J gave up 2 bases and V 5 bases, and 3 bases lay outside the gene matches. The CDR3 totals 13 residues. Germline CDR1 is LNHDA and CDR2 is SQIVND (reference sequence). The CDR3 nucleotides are TGTGCCAGTAGTGGGGACAGAACCTACGAGCAGTACTTC. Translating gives CASSGDRTYEQYF.

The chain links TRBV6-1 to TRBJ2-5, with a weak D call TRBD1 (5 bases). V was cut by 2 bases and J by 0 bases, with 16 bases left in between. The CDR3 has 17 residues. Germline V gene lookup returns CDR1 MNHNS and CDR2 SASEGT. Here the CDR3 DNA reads TGTGCCAGCAGTGAAACCCCCCGTCGACAGTACCAAGAGACCCAGTACTTC. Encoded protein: CASSETPRRQYQETQYF.

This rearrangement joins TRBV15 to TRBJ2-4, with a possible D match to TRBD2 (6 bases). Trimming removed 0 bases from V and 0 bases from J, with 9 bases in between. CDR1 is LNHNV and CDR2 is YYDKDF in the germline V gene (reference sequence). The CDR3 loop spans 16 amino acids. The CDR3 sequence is CATSREGGIAKNIQYF. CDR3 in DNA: TGTGCCACCAGCAGAGAGGGGGGTATAGCCAAAAACATTCAGTACTTC.

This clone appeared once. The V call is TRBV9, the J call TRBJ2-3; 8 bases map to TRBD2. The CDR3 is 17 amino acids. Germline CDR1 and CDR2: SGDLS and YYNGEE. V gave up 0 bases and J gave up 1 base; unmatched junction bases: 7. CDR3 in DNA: TGTGCCAGCAGCGTAGTCCGGACTAGCTTAGGCACAGATACGCAGTATTTT. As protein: CASSVVRTSLGTDTQYF.

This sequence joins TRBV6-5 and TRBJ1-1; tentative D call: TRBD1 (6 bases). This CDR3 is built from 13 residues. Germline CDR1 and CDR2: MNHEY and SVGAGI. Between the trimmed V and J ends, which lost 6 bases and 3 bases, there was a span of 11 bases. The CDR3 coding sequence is TGTGCCAGCAGGCAACAGGGCTACACTGAAGCTTTCTTT. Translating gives CASRQQGYTEAFF.

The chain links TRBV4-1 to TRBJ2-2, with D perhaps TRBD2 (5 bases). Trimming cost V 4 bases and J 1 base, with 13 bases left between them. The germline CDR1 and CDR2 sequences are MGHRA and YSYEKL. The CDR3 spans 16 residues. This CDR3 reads CASSPPDRGNTGELFF. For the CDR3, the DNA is TGCGCCAGCAGCCCCCCGGACCGGGGGAACACCGGGGAGCTGTTTTTT.

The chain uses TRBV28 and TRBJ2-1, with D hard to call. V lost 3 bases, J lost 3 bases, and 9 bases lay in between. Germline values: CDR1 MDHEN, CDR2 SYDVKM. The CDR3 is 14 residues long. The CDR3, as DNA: TGTGCCAGCAGTTTTTCGGAGAACTACAATGAGCAGTTCTTC. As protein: CASSFSENYNEQFF. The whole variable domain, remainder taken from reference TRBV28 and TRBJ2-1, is DVKVTQSSRYLVKRTGEKVFLECVQDMDHENMFWYRQDPGLGLRLIYFSYDVKMKEKGDIPEGYSVSREKKERFSLILESASTNQTSMYLCASSFSENYNEQFFGPGTRLTVL.

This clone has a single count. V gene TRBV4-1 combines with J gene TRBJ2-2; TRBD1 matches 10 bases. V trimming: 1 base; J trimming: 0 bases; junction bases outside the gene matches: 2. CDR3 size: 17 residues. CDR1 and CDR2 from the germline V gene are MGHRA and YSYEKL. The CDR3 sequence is CASSQGDRGPNTGELFF. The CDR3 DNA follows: TGCGCCAGCAGCCAAGGCGACAGGGGGCCGAACACCGGGGAGCTGTTTTTT.

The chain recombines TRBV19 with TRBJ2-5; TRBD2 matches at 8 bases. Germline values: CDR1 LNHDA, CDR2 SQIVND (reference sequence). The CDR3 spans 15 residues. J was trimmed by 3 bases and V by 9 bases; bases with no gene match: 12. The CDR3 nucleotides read TGTGCCAGCTCGGGAGGGGGAGCAACTGAAGAGACCCAGTACTTC. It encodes CASSGGGATEETQYF.

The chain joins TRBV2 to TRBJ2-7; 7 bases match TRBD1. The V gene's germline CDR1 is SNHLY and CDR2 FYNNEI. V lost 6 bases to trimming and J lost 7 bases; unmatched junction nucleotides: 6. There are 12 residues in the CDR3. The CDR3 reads CASREQGWEQYF. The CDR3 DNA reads TGTGCCAGCAGGGAACAGGGGTGGGAGCAGTACTTC.

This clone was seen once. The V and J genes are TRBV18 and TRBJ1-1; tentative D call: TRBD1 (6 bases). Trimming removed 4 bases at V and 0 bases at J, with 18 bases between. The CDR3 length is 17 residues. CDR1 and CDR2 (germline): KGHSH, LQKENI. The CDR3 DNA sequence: TGTGCCAGCTCACGTGATATCAGGGGCTGGTTGAACACTGAAGCTTTCTTT. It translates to CASSRDIRGWLNTEAFF.